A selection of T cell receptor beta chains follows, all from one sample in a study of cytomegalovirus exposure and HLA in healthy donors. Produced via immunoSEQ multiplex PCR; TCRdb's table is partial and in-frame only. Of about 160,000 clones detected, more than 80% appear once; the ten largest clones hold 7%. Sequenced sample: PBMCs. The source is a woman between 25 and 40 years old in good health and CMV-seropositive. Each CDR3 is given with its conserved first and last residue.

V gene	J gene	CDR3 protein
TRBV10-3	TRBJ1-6	CASRSVAQGGQDSSPLHF
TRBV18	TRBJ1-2	CASSRREGYTF
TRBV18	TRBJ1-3	CASSPRTGRTIYF
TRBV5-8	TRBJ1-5	CASRRDLNSNQPQHF
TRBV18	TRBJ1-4	CASSPWDTNEKLFF
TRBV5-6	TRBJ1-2	CASSLGDRDGYGYTF
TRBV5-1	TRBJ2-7	CASSITGGYEQYF
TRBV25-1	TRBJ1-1	CASSEWGPRGTEAFF
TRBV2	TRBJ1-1	CASILEVDTEAFF
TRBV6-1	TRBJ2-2	CASSDRWGPANTGELFF
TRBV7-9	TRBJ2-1	CASSSWTGEKDEQFF
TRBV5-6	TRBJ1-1	CASSWLDRGQSEAFF
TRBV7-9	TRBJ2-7	CASSLAGTVYEQYF
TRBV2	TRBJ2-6	CASSYRVSGANVLTF
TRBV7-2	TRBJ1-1	CASSLWGGEAFF
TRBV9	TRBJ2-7	CASSVAATGGTYEQYF
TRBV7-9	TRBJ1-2	CSSSLGPRTALSDYGYTF
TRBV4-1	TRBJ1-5	CASSRSTGGPGNQPQHF
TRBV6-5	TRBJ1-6	CASSLLNSPLHF
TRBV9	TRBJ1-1	CASSLSAAENTEAFF
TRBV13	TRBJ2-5	CASSLPLVGETQYF
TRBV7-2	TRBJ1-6	CASSRDGSVNSPLHF
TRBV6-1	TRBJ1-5	CASSVKTGELRQPQHF
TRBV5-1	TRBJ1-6	CASSLATGNNSPLHF
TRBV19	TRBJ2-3	CASSPLLAGTDTQYF
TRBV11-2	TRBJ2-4	CASSKREGDIQYF
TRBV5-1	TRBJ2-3	CASSPGLAGNTDTQYF
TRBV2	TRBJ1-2	CASRRDSYGYTF
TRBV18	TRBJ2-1	CASSPQGYAYNEQFF
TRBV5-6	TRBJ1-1	CASSLGLDRGTEAFF
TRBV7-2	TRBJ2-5	CASSVSRGETQYF
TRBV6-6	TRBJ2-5	CASTFPGGGLQETQYF
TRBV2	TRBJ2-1	CASSSLAGGYNEQFF
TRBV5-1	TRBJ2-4	CASSTGTGGVRAKNIQYF
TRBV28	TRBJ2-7	CASSTRWTEDYEQYF
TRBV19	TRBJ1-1	CASSRSRGSEAFF
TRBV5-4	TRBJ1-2	CASSSDRDGYTF
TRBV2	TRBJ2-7	CASIPPPGRGGYEQYF
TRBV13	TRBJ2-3	CASSLRTGAGTDTQYF
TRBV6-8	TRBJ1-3	CASSYSGKGESTHSGNTIYF
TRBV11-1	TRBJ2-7	CASSPDRNLEQYF
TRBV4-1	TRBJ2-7	CASSQRTAGYEQYF
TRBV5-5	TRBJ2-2	CASSPTGLDRGNTGELFF
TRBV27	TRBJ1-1	CASSLIRDNPNTEAFF
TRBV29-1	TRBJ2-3	CSVEEGLDTQYF
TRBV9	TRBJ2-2	CASSVEGVGGELFF
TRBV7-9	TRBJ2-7	CSSSLGYGTGVYEQYF
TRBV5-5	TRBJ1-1	CASSPTDRLEAFF
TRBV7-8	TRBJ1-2	CASSLVGQLFYGYTF
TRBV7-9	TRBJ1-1	CASSSTSTGVNTEAFF
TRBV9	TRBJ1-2	CASSVGSTGNYGYTF
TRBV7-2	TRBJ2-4	CASSGGKLAKNIQYF
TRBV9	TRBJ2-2	CASSLAGGTTGELFF
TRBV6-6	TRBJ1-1	CASSYGYRATEAFF
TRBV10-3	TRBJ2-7	CAISESRQTITYEQYF